The clone carrying this TCR beta chain came up once. Its matching antigen is unknown. The data are from a study of T-cell reconstitution after alpha-beta-depleted transplantation in children. Preparation of the TCRbeta library involved a method that used unique molecular identifiers. TCRdb called the PCR reads again in MiXCR, with one record for every CDR3 protein. The sample has just under 250,000 distinct CDR3 sequences, roughly 24% seen once; the top ten hold roughly 2.7%. Study-level points and caveats: The study traced high day-60 TCRbeta diversity in some patients to surviving recipient T cells and thymic progenitors. Several hundred expanded graft clones reportedly supplied alpha-beta T cells about two months after transplant.

Trimming took off 0 bases at V and 8 bases at J, with 13 bases between the two ends. CDR3 length equals 15 residues. Looked up from germline, CDR1 is MNHEY and CDR2 is SVGAGI. The chain combines TRBV6-5 with TRBJ1-4; D might be TRBD1 (6 bases). This sample comprised PBMCs, obtained before TCRalphabeta/CD19-depleted stem cell transplant. The source is a girl aged 2 to 10 with Fanconi anemia, due to receive a stem cell transplant. This CDR3 reads CASSYSGTQIEKLFF. The DNA for the CDR3 is TGTGCCAGCAGTTACTCAGGGACACAGATAGAAAAACTGTTTTTT.